This T cell receptor (beta chain) was sequenced for a study of CD8+ T cells in alopecia areata. Treatment indicated: oral pan-JAK inhibitor, 5-10 mg twice daily. This CDR3 region has 12 residues. Germline loops: CDR1 SQVTM, CDR2 ANQGSEA. Trimming removed 4 bases from V and 6 bases from J, with 12 bases in between. Once RNA had been extracted, it was reverse transcribed into cDNA to act as the sequencing template. Measured with immunoSEQ multiplex PCR; TCRdb has only the in-frame clones, and not every one. Counted here are about 190,000 clones, roughly three fifths occurring once; the ten biggest clones make up less than 0.8%.

V gene TRBV29-1 combines with J gene TRBJ1-2; D uncertain. This sequence originates from a human donor with alopecia areata. Specimen: CD4+ T cells sorted from blood, collected at week 4, from a patient treated with tofacitinib. CDR3 in amino acids: CSVGLGFHGYTF. The CDR3 region has the DNA TGCAGCGTTGGTCTGGGGTTTCATGGCTACACCTTC.